This T cell receptor beta chain derives from a study of T cell responses to AZD1222 COVID-19 vaccine. The germline gives CDR1 SGHKS, CDR2 YYEKEE (reference sequence). Trimming cost V 2 bases and J 0 bases, with 15 bases left between them. This CDR3 is built from 17 residues. TCRdb keeps only in-frame clones here, not all; method: immunoSEQ multiplex PCR. The sample comprises around 130,000 clones, more than 85% of which are singletons, and 3.1% rests with the top ten. This rearrangement joins TRBV5-5 to TRBJ1-5; D perhaps matches TRBD1 (5 bases). This TCR came from an adult in good health. Sequenced material: peripheral blood, taken on day 0 of AZD1222 vaccination. The CDR3 region is CASSFDWTPYSNQPQHF. CDR3 nucleotides: TGTGCCAGCAGCTTCGACTGGACACCTTATAGCAATCAGCCCCAGCATTTT.